These 22 T cell receptor beta chains came from one sample sequenced in a study of T cell repertoires in aging, cancer and after chemotherapy. A mixed TRB-A/B primer pool amplified rearranged TRB by multiplex touch-down PCR. Each CDR3 protein is one row after TCRdb ran MiXCR on the multiplex PCR reads. The table has thousands of distinct CDR3 sequences, roughly 30% seen once; the top ten hold 66%. TCR beta rearrangements were amplified from peripheral blood genomic DNA. Sequences were obtained from blood. These receptor sequences come from a human donor with a solid tumor.

The chain uses TRBV5-5 and TRBJ1-1, with a weak D call TRBD1 (5 bases). V lost 1 base and J lost 8, with 9 bases in between. CDR1 is SGHKS, CDR2 YYEKEE, per germline (reference sequence). This CDR3 comprises 12 residues. The CDR3 sequence is CASSLRQLEAFF. The CDR3 nucleotides read TGTGCCAGCAGCTTGAGACAGTTAGAAGCTTTCTTT.

This clonotype has only a few counts. This rearrangement joins TRBV19 to TRBJ1-6; possible D gene TRBD1, 5 bases. V shed 2 bases and J shed 6 bases, with 14 bases lying between them. Germline V gene lookup returns CDR1 LNHDA and CDR2 SQIVND (reference sequence). This CDR3 spans 16 amino acids. The CDR3 region is CASSINAPGRNSPLHF. Written as DNA, the CDR3 is TGTGCCAGTAGTATAAACGCCCCGGGACGTAATTCACCCCTCCACTTT.

Relative to its sample, this clonotype is medium-sized. This chain connects TRBV19 to TRBJ2-6, with D unresolved. The germline V and J ends were trimmed by 0 bases and 0 bases, with 6 bases remaining between them. In germline, CDR1 is LNHDA, CDR2 SQIVND (reference sequence). The CDR3 is made up of 16 amino acids. The CDR3: CASSIDQGSGANVLTF. The CDR3 DNA sequence: TGTGCCAGTAGTATAGATCAAGGCTCTGGGGCCAACGTCCTGACTTTC. The full variable domain, rest sourced from reference TRBV19 and TRBJ2-6, is DGGITQSPKYLFRKEGQNVTLSCEQNLNHDAMYWYRQDPGQGLRLIYYSQIVNDFQKGDIAEGYSVSREKKESFPLTVTSAQKNPTAFYLCASSIDQGSGANVLTFGAGSRLTVL.

The V call is TRBV18, the J call TRBJ1-1, with unresolved D. Trimming took 3 bases from V and 8 from J, leaving 19 bases between them. The CDR3 extends over 15 amino acids. Germline CDR1 reads KGHSH; CDR2 reads LQKENI. CDR3 loop: CASSPRQKELEEAFF. CDR3 in DNA: TGTGCCAGCTCACCCCGACAAAAGGAGCTCGAAGAAGCTTTCTTT.

This clonotype rates as medium-sized. A junction boundary mismatches the germline segment, possibly from a read error. This rearrangement joins TRBV19 to TRBJ1-2; D might be TRBD1 (6 bases). CDR3 length: 14 amino acids. The germline gives CDR1 LNHDA, CDR2 SQIVND (reference sequence). In nucleotides, the CDR3 is TGTGCCACTAGTATAGGACAGAGTAACTATGGCTACACCTTC. Its protein product is CATSIGQSNYGYTF.

By share, this clonotype counts as medium-sized (0.01 to 0.1%). The CDR3 protein is CAWSAGDPSSYNSPLHF. CDR3 coding DNA: TGTGCCTGGAGTGCGGGGGATCCGAGCTCCTATAATTCACCCCTCCACTTT. The J gene is TRBJ1-6, the V gene TRBV30; D is perhaps TRBD1 (5 bases). CDR1 and CDR2 from the germline V gene are GTSNPN and SVGIG (reference sequence). The CDR3 length is 17 residues. The germline V and J ends were trimmed by 1 base and 0 bases, with 13 bases remaining between them.

DNA for the CDR3: TGTGCCAGCACTTGGGCAGGGGGCAACCAAGAGACCCAGTACTTC. Translating it yields CASTWAGGNQETQYF. The chain combines TRBV5-5 with TRBJ2-5, with 8 positions matching TRBD1. The V gene's germline CDR1 is SGHKS and CDR2 YYEKEE (reference sequence). The CDR3 length is 15 residues. Trimming removed 6 bases from V and 0 bases from J; junction bases left unmatched: 7.

The chain is built from TRBV6-2 or TRBV6-3 and TRBJ2-1; possibly TRBD2 for D (6 bases). The V gene's germline CDR1 is MNHEY and CDR2 SVGEGT. V lost 6 bases and J 0 bases, leaving 15 bases between the germline ends. There are 16 residues in the CDR3. CDR3 DNA: TGTGCCAGCAGAAATTCGGGAGTTAGCTCCTACAATGAGCAGTTCTTC. Its protein is CASRNSGVSSYNEQFF.

The chain recombines TRBV6-2 or TRBV6-3 with TRBJ1-2; 7 bases fit TRBD1. CDR3 length: 13 amino acids. Losses at the gene ends were 7 bases for V and 1 base for J; bases not matched to a gene: 3. Per germline, CDR1 MNHEY and CDR2 SVGEGT. Here the CDR3 DNA reads TGTGCCAGCACCGGACAGGTTAACTATGGCTACACCTTC. Translation: CASTGQVNYGYTF.

This rearrangement joins TRBV5-4 to TRBJ2-1; 8 bases line up with TRBD2. Germline CDR1 and CDR2: SGHNT and YYREEE (reference sequence). The CDR3 has 19 residues. After removal of 4 bases from V and 4 bases from J, the junction contained 19 bases not matched to a gene. CDR3 in DNA: TGTGCCAGCAGCCCGGCCAGGGCAAGCGGGAGAAGGCCTTACAATGAGCAGTTCTTC. The encoded protein is CASSPARASGRRPYNEQFF.

This clonotype was observed a single time. Sequence at one end of the junction differs from germline and may be a read error. The chain carries TRBV24-1 and TRBJ2-2; 7 bases map to TRBD2. Germline-derived CDR1 and CDR2 are KGHDR and SFDVKD. The CDR3 loop spans 17 amino acids. The CDR3 sequence is CATSDQSGDTHTVELFF. CDR3 nucleotides: TGTGCCACCAGTGATCAAAGCGGGGATACACACACCGTGGAGCTGTTTTTT.

This clonotype is labeled as medium-sized. This chain connects TRBV19 to TRBJ2-2, with 8 bases aligning to TRBD1. V shed 5 bases and J 1 base; nucleotides not matched to a gene: 3. The CDR3 covers 15 residues. The V gene's germline CDR1 is LNHDA and CDR2 SQIVND (reference sequence). Here the CDR3 reads CASSRDRLNTGELFF. CDR3 bases: TGTGCCAGTAGTCGGGACAGGCTGAACACCGGGGAGCTGTTTTTT.

The V gene is TRBV7-2, the J gene TRBJ2-4; TRBD1 matches at 10 bases. V gave up 3 bases and J gave up 6 bases; unmatched junction bases: 8. From germline, CDR1 is SGHTA and CDR2 FQGNSA. The CDR3 loop spans 16 amino acids. The CDR3 DNA reads TGTGCCAGCAGCTTGCTCGGGACAGGGGTTCGAAACATTCAGTACTTC. Translating it yields CASSLLGTGVRNIQYF.

The chain employs TRBV12-3 or TRBV12-4 and TRBJ2-7; the match to TRBD1 covers 10 bases. CDR3 length equals 14 residues. The ends lost 3 bases at V and 6 bases at J; junction bases unmatched: 5. The CDR3 DNA reads TGTGCCAGCAGTTTGGACAGGGGGTTGAGCGAGCAGTACTTC. This codes for CASSLDRGLSEQYF.

The gene calls are TRBV6-2 or TRBV6-3 and TRBJ2-7, with no clear D. Trimming removed 0 bases from V and 2 bases from J, with 8 bases in between. The CDR3 totals 14 residues. Germline CDR1 MNHEY, CDR2 SVGEGT. CDR3 sequence reads: CASSYSSGPYEQYF. CDR3 in DNA: TGTGCCAGCAGTTACTCGTCCGGCCCCTACGAGCAGTACTTC.

This chain uses TRBV20-1 with TRBJ2-5, with 14 bases that match TRBD2. This CDR3 comprises 16 residues. V was clipped by 3 bases and J by 5 bases; unmatched bases: 8. From germline, CDR1 is DFQATT and CDR2 SNEGSKA (reference sequence). CDR3 sequence (DNA): TGCAGTGCTAGGGCGACTAGCGGGAGGGCCGTGGAGACCCAGTACTTC. Its protein product is CSARATSGRAVETQYF.

V and J are TRBV20-1 and TRBJ2-7; 7 bases align to TRBD1. The CDR3 has 15 residues. The germline V gene encodes CDR1 DFQATT and CDR2 SNEGSKA (reference sequence). J was trimmed by 1 base and V by 6 bases; bases with no gene match: 12. The CDR3 loop reads CSAPDLRTGSYEQYF. Written as DNA, the CDR3 is TGCAGTGCCCCTGACCTCAGGACAGGATCCTACGAGCAGTACTTC.

J is TRBJ1-5 and V is TRBV6-5; no reliable D call. Germline CDR1 and CDR2: MNHEY and SVGAGI. CDR3 length: 13 residues. V was clipped by 0 bases and J by 6 bases, with 6 bases between them. The CDR3 region is CASSYSVGQPQHF. The CDR3 nucleotides are TGTGCCAGCAGTTACTCGGTCGGTCAGCCCCAGCATTTT.

V is TRBV30 and J is TRBJ2-3; D remains unclear. Germline V gene data show CDR1 as GTSNPN and CDR2 as SVGIG (reference sequence). There are 16 residues in the CDR3. Trimming took 2 bases from V and 0 from J, leaving 15 bases between them. The CDR3 here is CAWSSGASISTDTQYF. CDR3 in DNA: TGTGCCTGGAGTAGTGGTGCCAGTATCAGCACAGATACGCAGTATTTT.

This clonotype has more than one count but fewer than ten. V is TRBV19 and J is TRBJ1-5; D ambiguous. This CDR3 contains 15 residues. V dropped 3 bases and J dropped 5 bases, with 14 bases sitting between them. The germline gives CDR1 LNHDA, CDR2 SQIVND (reference sequence). This CDR3 is CASSILTAGDQPQHF. The CDR3 DNA sequence: TGTGCCAGTAGTATTTTGACGGCCGGCGATCAGCCCCAGCATTTT.

V is TRBV9 and J is TRBJ1-3; the D is unclear. CDR1 is SGDLS and CDR2 is YYNGEE in the germline V gene. V was clipped by 0 bases and J by 0 bases, with 1 base between them. The CDR3 length is 13 residues. CDR3 region: CASSVGSGNTIYF. The CDR3 region has the DNA TGTGCCAGCAGCGTAGGCTCTGGAAACACCATATATTTT.

In its sample, this clonotype ranks as medium-sized. This rearrangement joins TRBV6-5 to TRBJ1-2; D remains unclear. The CDR3 loop spans 17 amino acids. Trimming took off 0 bases at V and 4 bases at J, with 18 bases between the two ends. Germline lookup yields CDR1 MNHEY and CDR2 SVGAGI. CDR3 sequence reads: CASSYSMTRAGTYGYTF. The CDR3 DNA follows: TGTGCCAGCAGTTACTCGATGACCCGAGCAGGTACCTATGGCTACACCTTC.